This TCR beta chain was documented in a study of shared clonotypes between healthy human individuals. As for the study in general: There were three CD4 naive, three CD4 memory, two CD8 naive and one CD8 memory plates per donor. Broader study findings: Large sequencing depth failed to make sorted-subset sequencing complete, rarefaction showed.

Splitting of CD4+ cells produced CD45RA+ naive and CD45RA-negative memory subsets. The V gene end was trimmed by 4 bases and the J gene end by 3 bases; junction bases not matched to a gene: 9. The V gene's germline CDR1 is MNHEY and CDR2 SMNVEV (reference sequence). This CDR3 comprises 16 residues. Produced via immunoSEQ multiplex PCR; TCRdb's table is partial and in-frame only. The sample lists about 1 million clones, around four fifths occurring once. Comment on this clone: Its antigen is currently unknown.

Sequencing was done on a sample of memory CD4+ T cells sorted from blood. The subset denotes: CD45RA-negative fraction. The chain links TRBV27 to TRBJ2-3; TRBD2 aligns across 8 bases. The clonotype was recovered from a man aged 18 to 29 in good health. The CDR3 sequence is CASSSLAGRWTDTQYF. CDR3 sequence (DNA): TGTGCCAGCAGTTCATTAGCGGGGAGGTGGACAGATACGCAGTATTTT.